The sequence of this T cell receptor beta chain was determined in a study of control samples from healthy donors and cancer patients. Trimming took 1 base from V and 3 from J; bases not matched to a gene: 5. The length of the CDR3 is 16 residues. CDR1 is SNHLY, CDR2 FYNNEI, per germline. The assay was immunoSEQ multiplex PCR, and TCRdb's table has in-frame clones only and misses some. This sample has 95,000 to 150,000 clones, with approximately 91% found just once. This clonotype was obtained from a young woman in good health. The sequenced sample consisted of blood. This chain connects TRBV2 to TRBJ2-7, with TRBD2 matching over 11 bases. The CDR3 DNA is TGTGCCAGCAGTGAAGAGGCAGGACTAGCGGGCTACGAGCAGTACTTC. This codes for CASSEEAGLAGYEQYF.